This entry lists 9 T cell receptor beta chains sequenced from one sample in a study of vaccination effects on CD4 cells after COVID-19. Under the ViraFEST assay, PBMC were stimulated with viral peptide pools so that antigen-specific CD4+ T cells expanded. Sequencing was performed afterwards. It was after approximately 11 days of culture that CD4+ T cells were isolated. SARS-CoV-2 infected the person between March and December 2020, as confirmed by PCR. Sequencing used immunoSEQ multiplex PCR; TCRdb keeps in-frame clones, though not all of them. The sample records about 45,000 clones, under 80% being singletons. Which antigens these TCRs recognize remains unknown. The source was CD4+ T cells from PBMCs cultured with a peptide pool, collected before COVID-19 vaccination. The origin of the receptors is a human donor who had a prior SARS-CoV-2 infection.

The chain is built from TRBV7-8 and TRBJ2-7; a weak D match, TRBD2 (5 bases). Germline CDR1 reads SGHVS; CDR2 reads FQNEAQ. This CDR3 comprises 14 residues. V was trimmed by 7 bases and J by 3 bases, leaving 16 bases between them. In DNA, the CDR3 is TGTGCCAGCACCCGAGCCGGCGGGTTCTACGAGCAGTACTTC. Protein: CASTRAGGFYEQYF.

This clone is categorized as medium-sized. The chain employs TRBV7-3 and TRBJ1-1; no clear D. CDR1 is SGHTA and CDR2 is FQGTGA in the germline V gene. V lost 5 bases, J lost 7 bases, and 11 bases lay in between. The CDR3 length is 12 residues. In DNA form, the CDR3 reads TGTGCCAGCAGCCTGGACGGCCTTGAAGCTTTCTTT. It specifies CASSLDGLEAFF. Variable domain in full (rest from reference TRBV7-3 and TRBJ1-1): GAGVSQTPSNKVTEKGKYVELRCDPISGHTALYWYRQSLGQGPEFLIYFQGTGAADDSGLPNDRFFAVRPEGSVSTLKIQRTERGDSAVYLCASSLDGLEAFFGQGTRLTVV.

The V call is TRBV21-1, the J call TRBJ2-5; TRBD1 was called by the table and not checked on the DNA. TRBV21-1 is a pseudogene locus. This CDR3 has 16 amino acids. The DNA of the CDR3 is TGTGCCAGCAGGAAAGGGGCAGGGGGACTCCAAGAGACCCAGTACTTC. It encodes CASRKGAGGLQETQYF.

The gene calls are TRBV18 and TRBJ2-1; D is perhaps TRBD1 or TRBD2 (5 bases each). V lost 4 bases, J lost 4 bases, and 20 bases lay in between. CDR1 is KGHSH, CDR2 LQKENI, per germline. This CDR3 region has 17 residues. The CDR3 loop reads CASSRLGRTQGYNEQFF. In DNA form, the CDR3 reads TGTGCCAGCTCACGACTGGGACGGACCCAGGGATACAATGAGCAGTTCTTC.

CDR3 residues: CASSQEIGVARWEQYF. DNA for the CDR3: TGTGCCAGCAGCCAAGAAATCGGGGTCGCCCGCTGGGAGCAGTACTTC. V gene TRBV14 combines with J gene TRBJ2-7; tentatively, D is TRBD2 (5 bases). Germline V gene sequence: CDR1 SGHDN, CDR2 FVKESK. This CDR3 region has 16 residues. V lost 0 bases, J lost 7 bases, and 19 bases lay in between.

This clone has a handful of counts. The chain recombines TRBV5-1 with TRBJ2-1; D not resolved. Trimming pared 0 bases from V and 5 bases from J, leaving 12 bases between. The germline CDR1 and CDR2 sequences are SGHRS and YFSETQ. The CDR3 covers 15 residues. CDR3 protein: CASSLDHEAHNEQFF. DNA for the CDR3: TGCGCCAGCAGCTTGGACCACGAGGCACACAATGAGCAGTTCTTC. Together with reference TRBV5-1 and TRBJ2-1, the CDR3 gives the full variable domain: KAGVTQTPRYLIKTRGQQVTLSCSPISGHRSVSWYQQTPGQGLQFLFEYFSETQRNKGNFPGRFSGRQFSNSRSEMNVSTLELGDSALYLCASSLDHEAHNEQFFGPGTRLTVL.

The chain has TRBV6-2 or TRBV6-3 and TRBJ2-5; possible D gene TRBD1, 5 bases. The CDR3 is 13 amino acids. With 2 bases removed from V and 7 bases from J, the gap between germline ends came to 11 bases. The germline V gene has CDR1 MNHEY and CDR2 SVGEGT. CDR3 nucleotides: TGTGCCAGCAGTTACGCCAAAAGGGGGACCCAGTACTTC. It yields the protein CASSYAKRGTQYF.

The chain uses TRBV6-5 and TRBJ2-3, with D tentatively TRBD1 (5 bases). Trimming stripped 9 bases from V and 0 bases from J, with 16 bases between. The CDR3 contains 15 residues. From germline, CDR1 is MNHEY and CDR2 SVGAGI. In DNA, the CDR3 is TGTGCCAGTACCCCGACAGCTACTAGCACAGATACGCAGTATTTT. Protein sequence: CASTPTATSTDTQYF.

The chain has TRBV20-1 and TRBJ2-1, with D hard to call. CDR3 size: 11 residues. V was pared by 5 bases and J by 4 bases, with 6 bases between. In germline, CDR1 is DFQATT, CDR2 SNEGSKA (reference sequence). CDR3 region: CSALGYNEQFF. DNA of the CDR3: TGCAGTGCTCTGGGATACAATGAGCAGTTCTTC.